One sample yielded the 21 T cell receptor beta chains listed below, sequenced in a study of blood T cell repertoires in COVID-19. Some clones are missing from TCRdb's copy, which holds only in-frame ones; the method was immunoSEQ multiplex PCR. The sample includes 55,000 to 80,000 clones, 65% to 75% of them seen just once. Material: peripheral blood. These receptors originate from an elderly woman with acute or convalescent COVID-19.

The V call is TRBV18, the J call TRBJ1-2; D may be TRBD1 (5 bases). V lost 3 bases, J lost 3 bases, and 11 bases lay in between. The CDR3 is made up of 14 amino acids. Germline loops: CDR1 KGHSH, CDR2 LQKENI. CDR3 DNA: TGTGCCAGCTCACCCACGGGGGAAGACTATGGCTACACCTTC. It translates to CASSPTGEDYGYTF.

This rearrangement joins TRBV4-3 to TRBJ1-2; tentative D call: TRBD1 (5 bases). The CDR3 length is 13 residues. Germline lookup yields CDR1 LGHNA and CDR2 YSLEER. Trimming removed 3 bases from V and 7 bases from J, with 12 bases in between. The CDR3 DNA follows: TGCGCCAGCAGCCAGCGCCAGGGTTCTGGCTACACCTTC. Translating it yields CASSQRQGSGYTF.

The genes are TRBV3-1 (or the pseudogene TRBV3-2) and TRBJ2-2; D is unclear. The CDR3 spans 15 residues. V was clipped by 0 bases and J by 5 bases, with 10 bases between them. The V gene's germline CDR1 is LGHDT and CDR2 YNNKEL (reference sequence). The CDR3 coding sequence is TGTGCCAGCAGCCAAGATGGGTGGCGGACCGGGGAGCTGTTTTTT. This gives the protein CASSQDGWRTGELFF.

This chain joins TRBV5-1 and TRBJ2-3; TRBD2 might be the D (6 bases). The CDR3 sequence is 15 residues long. Deletions cut 3 bases from V and 1 base from J, with 12 bases between. Germline CDR1 reads SGHRS; CDR2 reads YFSETQ. Written as DNA, the CDR3 is TGCGCCAGCAGCTCTACTAGCTATGGCACAGATACGCAGTATTTT. Protein product: CASSSTSYGTDTQYF.

This chain links TRBV7-2 with TRBJ2-4, with D maybe TRBD1 (6 bases). Germline V gene data show CDR1 as SGHTA and CDR2 as FQGNSA. V shed 4 bases and J shed 0 bases, with 13 bases lying between them. This CDR3 is 16 amino acids long. The CDR3: CASSSPTGLAKNIQYF. The CDR3 bases are TGTGCCAGCAGCTCACCCACAGGGCTAGCCAAAAACATTCAGTACTTC.

The chain has TRBV11-2 and TRBJ1-2; unclear D gene. The CDR3 has 13 residues. The V gene lost 1 base and the J gene lost 8 bases, with 11 bases spanning the gap. Germline V gene sequence: CDR1 SGHAT, CDR2 FQNNGV. The CDR3 loop is CASSLGPYAGYTF. The CDR3 DNA reads TGTGCCAGCAGCTTAGGTCCCTATGCGGGCTACACCTTC.

This sequence joins TRBV11-2 and TRBJ2-5, with TRBD1 matching 11 bases. Germline V gene lookup returns CDR1 SGHAT and CDR2 FQNNGV. The junction had 2 bases not matched to a gene; V was cut back by 0 bases and J by 5 bases. The CDR3 has 15 residues. The CDR3: CASSLDGTGGETQYF. The CDR3 nucleotides are TGTGCCAGCAGCTTAGACGGGACAGGGGGTGAGACCCAGTACTTC.

The chain uses TRBV7-2 and TRBJ2-3; D gene unclear. Trimming left V 10 bases short and J 3 bases short, with 2 bases between. CDR3 size: 9 residues. Germline lookup yields CDR1 SGHTA and CDR2 FQGNSA. CDR3 bases: TGTGCCACTACAGATACGCAGTATTTT. Encoded protein: CATTDTQYF.

V is TRBV7-2 and J is TRBJ2-1, with 7 bases that match TRBD2. Per germline, CDR1 SGHTA and CDR2 FQGNSA. Trimming cost V 8 bases and J 0 bases; bases outside gene matches: 4. The CDR3 extends over 14 amino acids. For the CDR3, the DNA is TGTGCCAGCGAGCGGGAACGCTCCTACAATGAGCAGTTCTTC. Protein product: CASERERSYNEQFF.

In the case of this clone: The junction differs from germline at one of its ends, possibly a read error. The chain joins TRBV5-4 to TRBJ2-5; 8 nucleotides line up with TRBD2. The CDR3 is 13 residues long. Germline V gene lookup returns CDR1 SGHNT and CDR2 YYREEE (reference sequence). Here the CDR3 reads CSFGVAGKETQYF. The CDR3 coding sequence is TGCTCGTTTGGGGTAGCGGGAAAAGAGACCCAGTACTTC. The variable domain in full, completed from reference TRBV5-4 and TRBJ2-5, reads ETGVTQSPTHLIKTRGQQVTLRCSSQSGHNTVSWYQQALGQGPQFIFQYYREEENGRGNFPPRFSGLQFPNYSSELNVNALELDDSALYLCSFGVAGKETQYFGPGTRLLVL.

The V call is TRBV6-5, the J call TRBJ1-2; 10 positions agree with TRBD1. Germline V gene sequence: CDR1 MNHEY, CDR2 SVGAGI. This CDR3 is built from 15 residues. V lost 6 bases and J lost 7; bases outside the gene matches: 11. The CDR3 loop is CASRRPGQGLSGYTF. Here the CDR3 DNA reads TGTGCCAGCAGACGCCCGGGACAGGGGCTCTCTGGCTACACCTTC.

The rearrangement uses TRBV6-6 and TRBJ2-1; the D gene is possibly TRBD2 (6 bases). Germline CDR1 is MNHNY and CDR2 is SVGAGI (reference sequence). The length of the CDR3 is 15 residues. V lost 5 bases and J lost 5, with 16 bases in between. The CDR3 DNA sequence: TGTGCCAGCAGTGCAAACCGGGGACTTAACAATGAGCAGTTCTTC. Translated: CASSANRGLNNEQFF.

The chain combines TRBV5-1 with TRBJ2-6; 8 positions agree with TRBD2. Unmatched junction bases numbered 8, after V lost 4 bases and J lost 2 bases. Per the germline V gene, CDR1 is SGHRS and CDR2 is YFSETQ. This CDR3 spans 17 amino acids. CDR3 loop: CASSPLPGGAGANVLTF. The CDR3 nucleotides read TGCGCCAGCAGCCCGCTACCGGGGGGGGCTGGGGCCAACGTCCTGACTTTC.

This chain connects TRBV5-6 to TRBJ2-7; weak D call: TRBD2 (5 bases). This CDR3 is 17 amino acids long. Germline lookup yields CDR1 SGHDT and CDR2 YYEEEE. The V end lost 5 bases, the J end lost 0 bases, and 21 bases lay between the germline ends. Here the CDR3 reads CASSTGPPVGSSYEQYF. The DNA for the CDR3 is TGTGCCAGCAGTACTGGGCCCCCCGTAGGGAGCTCCTACGAGCAGTACTTC.

On this clone itself: A much larger clone sits a single nucleotide away, making a read error possible. The CDR3, as DNA: TGCGCCAGCCGCTTGCCGGGGGCTGGGGCGGGGGACACTGAAGCTTTCTTT. Protein: CASRLPGAGAGDTEAFF. V and J are TRBV5-1 and TRBJ1-1; TRBD1 might be the D (6 bases). Looked up from germline, CDR1 is SGHRS and CDR2 is YFSETQ. This CDR3 contains 17 residues.

This chain uses TRBV19 with TRBJ2-3; 15 bases match TRBD2. This CDR3 is built from 17 residues. Germline CDR1 reads LNHDA; CDR2 reads SQIVND (reference sequence). Germline trimming cut 5 bases from V and 2 bases from J; bases unmatched to any gene: 5. The DNA of the CDR3 is TGTGCCAGTAGTTCGGGACTAGCGGGAGGCAACACAGATACGCAGTATTTT. Protein sequence: CASSSGLAGGNTDTQYF. The full variable domain, completed using reference TRBV19 and TRBJ2-3, is DGGITQSPKYLFRKEGQNVTLSCEQNLNHDAMYWYRQDPGQGLRLIYYSQIVNDFQKGDIAEGYSVSREKKESFPLTVTSAQKNPTAFYLCASSSGLAGGNTDTQYFGPGTRLTVL.

This clone turned up a few times. This chain uses TRBV5-6 with TRBJ2-6; 9 bases match TRBD1. The V gene end was trimmed by 5 bases and the J gene end by 0 bases; junction bases not matched to a gene: 6. This CDR3 region has 17 residues. Germline CDR1 SGHDT, CDR2 YYEEEE. The CDR3 region is CASRRDRDLSGANVLTF. In DNA form, the CDR3 reads TGTGCCAGCAGAAGGGACAGGGACCTCTCTGGGGCCAACGTCCTGACTTTC.

V usage is TRBV6-6 and J usage is TRBJ1-5; D might be TRBD1 (5 bases). This CDR3 spans 17 amino acids. Trimming left V 5 bases short and J 0 bases short, with 17 bases between. Germline CDR1 and CDR2: MNHNY and SVGAGI (reference sequence). CDR3 in DNA: TGTGCCAGCAGTCCCCGGGGGAGGATGTATAGCAATCAGCCCCAGCATTTT. It codes for CASSPRGRMYSNQPQHF.

J is TRBJ2-1 and V is TRBV10-1; 10 bases are a match to TRBD1. V lost 5 bases to trimming and J lost 9 bases; unmatched junction nucleotides: 7. Germline CDR1 and CDR2: WNHNN and SYGVQD (reference sequence). There are 14 residues in the CDR3. The CDR3 nucleotides read TGCGCCAGCAGTTTGACAGGGGGCGCCGGTGAGCAGTTCTTC. Amino acid sequence: CASSLTGGAGEQFF.

To note about this clone: The junction departs from the called germline gene at one end, perhaps through a read error. The chain carries TRBV5-4 and TRBJ2-2; D not resolved. The CDR3 extends over 16 amino acids. From germline, CDR1 is SGHNT and CDR2 YYREEE (reference sequence). CDR3 protein: CASSTELVMNAGELFF. CDR3 nucleotides: TGTGCCAGCAGCACCGAACTGGTTATGAACGCCGGGGAGCTGTTTTTT. Full variable domain (missing parts from reference TRBV5-4 and TRBJ2-2): ETGVTQSPTHLIKTRGQQVTLRCSSQSGHNTVSWYQQALGQGPQFIFQYYREEENGRGNFPPRFSGLQFPNYSSELNVNALELDDSALYLCASSTELVMNAGELFFGEGSRLTVL.

The chain uses TRBV28 and TRBJ2-3, with D perhaps matching TRBD2 (6 bases). The CDR3 covers 15 residues. In germline, CDR1 is MDHEN, CDR2 SYDVKM. Trimming cost V 8 bases and J 3 bases, with 18 bases left between them. DNA of the CDR3: TGTGCCAGCCCCTTCGTTGGGGAGGAGACAGATACGCAGTATTTT. It is translated as CASPFVGEETDTQYF.